The source of this T cell receptor beta chain is a study of Graves' ophthalmopathy and Graves' hyperthyroidism. TCR beta CDR3 regions were amplified from RNA transcripts. HTBI primers were employed in first-round RT-PCR, then a second-round multiplex PCR followed. From the multiplex PCR reads, TCRdb called clonotypes with MiXCR, one entry per CDR3 protein. Seen here are roughly 700,000 distinct CDR3 sequences, 35% to 50% observed once, and the top ten hold 40% to 55%. Germline loops: CDR1 SEHNR, CDR2 FQNEAQ (reference sequence). J was trimmed by 9 bases and V by 2 bases; bases with no gene match: 4. The CDR3 spans 13 residues.

The sample consisted of peripheral blood. The TCR was taken from an adult man with Graves' ophthalmopathy. V gene TRBV7-9 combines with J gene TRBJ1-5, with 7 bases fitting TRBD1. CDR3 residues: CASSLIGGWPQHF. CDR3 nucleotides: TGTGCCAGCAGCTTAATAGGGGGCTGGCCCCAGCATTTT. The variable domain in full, completed from reference TRBV7-9 and TRBJ1-5, reads DTGVSQNPRHKITKRGQNVTFRCDPISEHNRLYWYRQTLGQGPEFLTYFQNEAQLEKSRLLSDRFSAERPKGSFSTLEIQRTEQGDSAMYLCASSLIGGWPQHFGDGTRLSIL.